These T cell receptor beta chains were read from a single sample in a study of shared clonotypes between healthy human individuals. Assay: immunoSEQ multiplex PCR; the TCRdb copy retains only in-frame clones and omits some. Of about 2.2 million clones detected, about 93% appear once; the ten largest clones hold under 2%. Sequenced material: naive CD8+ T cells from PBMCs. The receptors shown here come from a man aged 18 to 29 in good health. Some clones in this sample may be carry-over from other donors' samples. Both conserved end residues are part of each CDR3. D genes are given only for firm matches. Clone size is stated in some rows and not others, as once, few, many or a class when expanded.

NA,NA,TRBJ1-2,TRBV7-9,TGTGCCAGCAGCTCCGGGGCCGACGATGGCTACACCTTC,CASSSGADDGYTF
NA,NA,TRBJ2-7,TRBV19,TGTGCCAGTAGTATAGATCTACGGGTAGGCCTCTACGAGCAGTACTTC,CASSIDLRVGLYEQYF
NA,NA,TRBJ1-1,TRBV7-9,TGTGCCAGCAGCTTAGCGATGAGGATATGGACTGAAGCTTTCTTT,CASSLAMRIWTEAFF
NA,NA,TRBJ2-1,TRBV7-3,TGTGCCAGCAGCTTGGTTGGGGGGTCCGTGGAGGGAAATGAGCAGTTCTTC,CASSLVGGSVEGNEQFF
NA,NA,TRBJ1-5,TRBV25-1,TGTGCCAGCAGTCAGGGAACCAATCAGCCCCAGCATTTT,CASSQGTNQPQHF
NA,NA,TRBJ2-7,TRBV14,TGTGCCAGCAGCGCAGGGACATCTTACCACGAGCAGTACTTC,CASSAGTSYHEQYF
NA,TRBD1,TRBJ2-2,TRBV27,TGTGCCAGCAGTTCAACCGGGACAGGGGCGGCCGGGGAGCTGTTTTTT,CASSSTGTGAAGELFF
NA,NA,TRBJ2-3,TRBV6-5,TGTGCCAGCAGTCTTGGGGGGCCAGATACGCAGTATTTT,CASSLGGPDTQYF
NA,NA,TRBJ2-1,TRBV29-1,TGCAGCGTTGACGGTGGAGAGAGACGCAATGAGCAGTTCTTC,CSVDGGERRNEQFF
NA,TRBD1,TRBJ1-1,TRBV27,TGTGCCAGCAAGAGCTTTCGGACAGGGGTCGATGACACTGAAGCTTTCTTT,CASKSFRTGVDDTEAFF
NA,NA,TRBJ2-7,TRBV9,TGTGCCAGCAGCGTTGGCCAAAGCGCCTACGAGCAGTACTTC,CASSVGQSAYEQYF
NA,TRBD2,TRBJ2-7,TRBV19,TGTGCCAGTAGTTTGGGACTATTCTACGAGCAGTACTTC,CASSLGLFYEQYF
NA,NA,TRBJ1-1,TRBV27,TGTGCCAGCAGCAGTTATGGGCTCCGAGGGAGGGACAACACTGAAGCTTTCTTT,CASSSYGLRGRDNTEAFF
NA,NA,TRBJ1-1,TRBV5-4,TGTGCCAGCAGCTTCATGGGGGGGAACACTGAAGCTTTCTTT,CASSFMGGNTEAFF
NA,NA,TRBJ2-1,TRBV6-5,TGTGCCAGCAGTTACTCGTGGGTCGAGTACAATGAGCAGTTCTTC,CASSYSWVEYNEQFF
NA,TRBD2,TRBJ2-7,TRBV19,TGTGCCACCTCTCCGGGAGGGCCATGGGAGCAGTACTTC,CATSPGGPWEQYF
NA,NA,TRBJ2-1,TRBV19,TGTGCCAGTAGTATGTCGATCGGCAGGGGCAATGAGCAGTTCTTC,CASSMSIGRGNEQFF
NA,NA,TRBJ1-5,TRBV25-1,TGTGCCAGCAGTGGGGGGGGGTTCGGCAATCAGCCCCAGCATTTT,CASSGGGFGNQPQHF
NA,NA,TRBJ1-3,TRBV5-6,TGTGCCAGCAGCCTAGGGCGGGGGTCTGGAAACACCATATATTTT,CASSLGRGSGNTIYF
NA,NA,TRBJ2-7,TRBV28,TGTGCCAGCAGTTTATCAGGGTTCTACGAGCAGTACTTC,CASSLSGFYEQYF
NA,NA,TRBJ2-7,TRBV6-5,TGTGCCAGCAGCCCTACAGGTATCTACGAGCAGTACTTC,CASSPTGIYEQYF
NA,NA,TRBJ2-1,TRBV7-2,TGTGCCAGCAGCTTCGTCTTGGAGGAAGAGCAGTTCTTC,CASSFVLEEEQFF
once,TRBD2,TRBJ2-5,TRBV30,TGTGCCTGGGGACTAGCGGGAGAGCCAGAGACCCAGTACTTC,CAWGLAGEPETQYF
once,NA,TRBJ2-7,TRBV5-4,TGTGCCAGCAGCGGGGCAGACTACGAGCAGTACTTC,CASSGADYEQYF
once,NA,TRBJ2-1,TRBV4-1,TGCGCCAGCAGCCAAGATCTCATTGAGCAGTTCTTC,CASSQDLIEQFF
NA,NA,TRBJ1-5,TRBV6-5,TGTGCCAGCAGTTCCGAACAGGATAGCAATCAGCCCCAGCATTTT,CASSSEQDSNQPQHF
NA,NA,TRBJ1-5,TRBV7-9,TGTGCCAGCAGCTCATTATCGGCTGGAACGGGATTCAATCAGCCCCAGCATTTT,CASSSLSAGTGFNQPQHF
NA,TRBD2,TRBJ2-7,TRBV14,TGTGCCAGCAGCCAAGTAGGTGGTAGCGGGAGGAACCACGAGCAGTACTTC,CASSQVGGSGRNHEQYF
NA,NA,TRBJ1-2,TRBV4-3,TGCGCCAGCAGCCAGGACCAGGGCAACGCCGATGGCTACACCTTC,CASSQDQGNADGYTF
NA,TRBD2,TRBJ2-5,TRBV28,TGTGCCAGCAGCCCTACCATCCAGCGGGAGGGAGGTGGAGAGACCCAGTACTTC,CASSPTIQREGGGETQYF
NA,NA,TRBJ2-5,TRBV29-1,TGCAGCGGCCCGGCGGCCAGGGAAGAGACCCAGTACTTC,CSGPAAREETQYF
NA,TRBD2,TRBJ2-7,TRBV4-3,TGCGCCAGCAGCCAAGGACTAGCGGCAATATACGAGCAGTACTTC,CASSQGLAAIYEQYF
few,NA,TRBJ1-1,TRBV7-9,TGTGCCAGCAGCCCGAGTGGCTCACCGGACACTGAAGCTTTCTTT,CASSPSGSPDTEAFF
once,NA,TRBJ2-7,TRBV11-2,TGTGCCAGCCGGGACTCCCCCTACGAGCAGTACTTC,CASRDSPYEQYF
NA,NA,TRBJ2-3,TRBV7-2,TGTGCCAGCAGCTTCGGACGCGATACGCAGTATTTT,CASSFGRDTQYF
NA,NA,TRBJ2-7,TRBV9,TGTGCCAGCAGCGTAGGTGCCAACGGGGTAGTCTACGAGCAGTACTTC,CASSVGANGVVYEQYF
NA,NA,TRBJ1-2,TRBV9,TGTGCCAGCAGCGTTGGCTACGGGGGTGGCTACACCTTC,CASSVGYGGGYTF
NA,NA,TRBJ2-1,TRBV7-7,TGTGCCAGCAGCTTAGGGGAGCGGGATGAGCAGTTCTTC,CASSLGERDEQFF
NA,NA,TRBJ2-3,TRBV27,TGTGCCAGCAGCCCACGAGGGAGTAGCACAGATACGCAGTATTTT,CASSPRGSSTDTQYF
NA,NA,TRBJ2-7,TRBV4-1,TGCGCCAGCAGCCAAGATTCCAGGAGACATGCCTACGAGCAGTACTTC,CASSQDSRRHAYEQYF
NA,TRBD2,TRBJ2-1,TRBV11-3,TGTGCCAGCCACATAGGGGCTAGCGGTTCCTCCTACAATGAGCAGTTCTTC,CASHIGASGSSYNEQFF
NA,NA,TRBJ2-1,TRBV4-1,TGCGCCAGCAGCCAAGATCGTCGCCCTGAGCAGTTCTTC,CASSQDRRPEQFF
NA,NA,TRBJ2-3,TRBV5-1,TGCGCCAGCAGCTTGGGGCCAGCGGAAGGCACAGATACGCAGTATTTT,CASSLGPAEGTDTQYF
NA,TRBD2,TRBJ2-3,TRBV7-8,TGTGCCAGCAGCTTACGACTAGCGGGGACAGATACGCAGTATTTT,CASSLRLAGTDTQYF
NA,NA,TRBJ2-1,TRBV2,TGTGCCAGCAGTGAAGGTCTAGCGCGGACCCACAATGAGCAGTTCTTC,CASSEGLARTHNEQFF
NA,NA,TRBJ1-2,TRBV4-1,TGCGCCAGCAGCCATCGGGGAACTCTCTATGGCTACACCTTC,CASSHRGTLYGYTF
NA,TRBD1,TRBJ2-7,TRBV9,TGTGCCAGCAGCGTAGAGACAGGGAAGACCTACGAGCAGTACTTC,CASSVETGKTYEQYF
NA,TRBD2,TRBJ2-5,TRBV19,TGTGCCAGTAGTGATGTCGTTAGCGGGAGGGAAGAGACCCAGTACTTC,CASSDVVSGREETQYF
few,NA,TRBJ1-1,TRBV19,TGTGCCAGTAGTATACAGGGCTTGATAGGGACTGAAGCTTTCTTT,CASSIQGLIGTEAFF
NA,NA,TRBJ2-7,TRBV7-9,TGTGCCAGCAGCAACCGGGGGGAGCAGTACTTC,CASSNRGEQYF
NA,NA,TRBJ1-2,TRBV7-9,TGTGCCAGCAGTCGGTGGACTCACAGCTTC,CASSRWTHSF
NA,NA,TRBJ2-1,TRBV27,TGTGCCAGCAGTTTAGAGCCGGGACTCCGTTACAATGAGCAGTTCTTC,CASSLEPGLRYNEQFF
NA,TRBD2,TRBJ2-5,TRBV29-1,TGCAGCGTTGGTTTTAGCGGGAGGGCCGGAGAGACCCAGTACTTC,CSVGFSGRAGETQYF
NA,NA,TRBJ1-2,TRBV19,TGTGCCAGCAAAAGTCGGGGGGCTAACTATGGCTACACCTTC,CASKSRGANYGYTF
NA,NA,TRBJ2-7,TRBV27,TGTGCCAGCAGTCCCCTCGGCAGGGGATCCTACGAGCAGTACTTC,CASSPLGRGSYEQYF
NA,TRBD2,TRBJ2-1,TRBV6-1,TGTGCCAGCAGAAAAACTAGCGGGCCCTACAATGAGCAGTTCTTC,CASRKTSGPYNEQFF
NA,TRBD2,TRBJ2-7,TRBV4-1,TGCGCCAGCAGCCAAGAGGGACTAGCGGGCTACGAGCAGTACTTC,CASSQEGLAGYEQYF
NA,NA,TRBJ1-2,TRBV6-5,TGTGCCAGCAGTTACTTCGGTGGAGACTATGGCTACACCTTC,CASSYFGGDYGYTF